These 26 T cell receptor beta chains were all obtained from the same sample, sequenced in a study of T cells after yellow fever vaccination. MiXCR, applied by TCRdb to the 5' RACE reads, yields one record per CDR3 protein. The sample consists of around 330,000 distinct CDR3 sequences, roughly 4% of them appearing once. Specimen: PBMCs, collected on the day of the yellow fever booster vaccination. The receptors were sampled from a man aged 18-30 years who received the YFV17D yellow fever vaccine.

A few counts support this clonotype. CDR3 in amino acids: CASSQEGPAGAGELFF. CDR3 DNA sequence: TGTGCCAGCAGCCAAGAAGGACCGGCGGGGGCCGGGGAGCTGTTTTTT. This chain connects TRBV3-1 to TRBJ2-2; TRBD2 matches at 7 bases. CDR3 length: 16 amino acids. Trimming at V came to 0 bases and at J to 6 bases, leaving 7 bases not matched to a gene. Germline assignment: CDR1 LGHDT and CDR2 YNNKEL (reference sequence). The whole variable domain, filled in from reference TRBV3-1 and TRBJ2-2, reads DTAVSQTPKYLVTQMGNDKSIKCEQNLGHDTMYWYKQDSKKFLKIMFSYNNKELIINETVPNRFSPKSPDKAHLNLHINSLELGDSAVYFCASSQEGPAGAGELFFGEGSRLTVL.

In its sample, this clonotype was seen many times. The chain recombines TRBV28 with TRBJ1-5; no firm D call. Trimming shortened V by 3 bases and J by 0 bases, and 15 bases separated the two germline ends. The CDR3 sequence is 17 residues long. Germline V gives CDR1 MDHEN, CDR2 SYDVKM. CDR3 sequence reads: CASSLGRQLYSNQPQHF. The CDR3 region has the DNA TGTGCCAGCAGTTTGGGCAGGCAACTCTATAGCAATCAGCCCCAGCATTTT.

This clonotype was found many times. The chain couples TRBV12-3 or TRBV12-4 to TRBJ2-7; 9 bases agree with TRBD2. After removal of 6 bases from V and 6 bases from J, the junction contained 15 bases not matched to a gene. The CDR3 extends over 16 amino acids. In nucleotides, the CDR3 is TGTGCCAGCAGGGACCTTTCGCTAGCGGGGCGTTCCGAGCAGTACTTC. It yields the protein CASRDLSLAGRSEQYF.

The chain links TRBV28 to TRBJ2-3; D is ambiguous. Trimming cost V 5 bases and J 5 bases, with 14 bases left between them. The CDR3 runs 14 residues. Germline V gives CDR1 MDHEN, CDR2 SYDVKM. Here the CDR3 DNA reads TGTGCCAGCAGTCGAAGTGGGAATAGAGATACGCAGTATTTT. This gives the protein CASSRSGNRDTQYF.

This chain uses TRBV4-1 with TRBJ2-3, with D unresolved. The V end was cut by 7 bases, the J end by 1 base, with 12 bases between. The CDR3 has 14 amino acids. Germline V lookup: CDR1 MGHRA, CDR2 YSYEKL. CDR3 nucleotide sequence: TGCGCCAGCAAGCTAGTGACTGGCACAGATACGCAGTATTTT. Translating gives CASKLVTGTDTQYF.

This clonotype came up once. The chain links TRBV5-4 to TRBJ2-3; no clear D. Trimming pared 4 bases from V and 4 bases from J, leaving 10 bases between. This CDR3 contains 13 residues. Germline assignment: CDR1 SGHNT and CDR2 YYREEE (reference sequence). In nucleotides, the CDR3 is TGTGCCAGCAGCCTCACGACTGCAGATACGCAGTATTTT. Amino acid sequence: CASSLTTADTQYF.

This sequence joins TRBV19 and TRBJ2-3; tentatively, D is TRBD2 (6 bases). In germline, CDR1 is LNHDA, CDR2 SQIVND (reference sequence). V lost 3 bases and J lost 0, with 13 bases in between. CDR3 length equals 16 residues. The CDR3 here is CASSIRRGVSTDTQYF. CDR3 sequence (DNA): TGTGCCAGTAGTATCAGGCGGGGCGTTAGCACAGATACGCAGTATTTT.

This clonotype has ten or more counts. The CDR3 DNA reads as TGCGCCAGCAGCTTCGGACAGGGGGAGGATGAGCAGTTCTTC. It codes for CASSFGQGEDEQFF. The chain combines TRBV5-1 with TRBJ2-1, with 10 bases fitting TRBD1. This CDR3 is built from 14 residues. CDR1 is SGHRS and CDR2 is YFSETQ in the germline V gene. The J segment lost 8 bases and the V segment lost 2 bases, leaving 4 bases of the junction unmatched.

This clonotype was counted a few times. V gene TRBV4-3 combines with J gene TRBJ1-5; D is perhaps TRBD1 (5 bases). The CDR3 has 15 amino acids. The V end was cut by 2 bases, the J end by 3 bases, with 11 bases between. Germline assignment: CDR1 LGHNA and CDR2 YSLEER. The CDR3 bases are TGCGCCAGCAGCCAATTCAGGGAATCCAATCAGCCCCAGCATTTT. As protein: CASSQFRESNQPQHF.

This clonotype was counted at least ten times. The chain recombines TRBV29-1 with TRBJ2-4; 10 bases align to TRBD1. The CDR3 covers 13 residues. The J segment lost 8 bases and the V segment lost 5 bases, leaving 6 bases of the junction unmatched. The germline CDR1 and CDR2 sequences are SQVTM and ANQGSEA. The CDR3 nucleotides read TGCAGCGTTACTCCGGGACAGGGGCACATTCAGTACTTC. It codes for CSVTPGQGHIQYF.

This clonotype appeared a few times. J is TRBJ2-7 and V is TRBV14; D not certain. Germline-derived CDR1 and CDR2 are SGHDN and FVKESK. With 0 bases removed from V and 3 bases from J, the gap between germline ends came to 9 bases. This CDR3 is 14 amino acids long. This chain's CDR3 is CASSQEGQDYEQYV. CDR3 nucleotide sequence: TGTGCCAGCAGCCAAGAAGGTCAGGACTACGAGCAGTACGTC.

This clonotype was recorded at least ten times. The J gene is TRBJ1-1, the V gene TRBV9; 9 positions agree with TRBD1. CDR1 and CDR2 (germline): SGDLS, YYNGEE. The CDR3 spans 14 residues. With 3 bases clipped from V and 5 bases from J, the junction kept 5 bases outside the gene matches. The CDR3 reads CASSATGGWTEAFF. CDR3 in DNA: TGTGCCAGCAGCGCCACAGGGGGCTGGACTGAAGCTTTCTTT.

In its sample, this clonotype was seen a few times. The genes are TRBV6-6 and TRBJ2-1, with 8 bases identical to TRBD2. Looked up from germline, CDR1 is MNHNY and CDR2 is SVGAGI (reference sequence). The CDR3 has 15 amino acids. V was pared by 8 bases and J by 8 bases, with 14 bases of the junction left unmatched. The CDR3 sequence: CASYSGGGEKDEQFF. CDR3 bases: TGTGCCAGCTACTCCGGGGGGGGTGAAAAGGATGAGCAGTTCTTC.

This clonotype was detected ten times or more. This chain uses TRBV7-2 with TRBJ2-1; 9 bases map to TRBD2. CDR3 length: 16 residues. Germline loops: CDR1 SGHTA, CDR2 FQGNSA. V shed 5 bases, J shed 6 bases, and the junction held 11 bases outside the gene matches. In nucleotides, the CDR3 is TGTGCCAGCAGCAGTCTACCTGCGGGGGGGGGCAATGAGCAGTTCTTC. It encodes CASSSLPAGGGNEQFF.

This clonotype has at least ten counts. CDR3 residues: CASSRGDGGEQYV. CDR3 nucleotide sequence: TGCGCCAGCAGTCGGGGAGACGGGGGCGAGCAGTACGTC. The gene calls are TRBV4-1 and TRBJ2-7, with D possibly TRBD2 on 6 matching bases. Trimming pared 6 bases from V and 6 bases from J, leaving 15 bases between. The CDR3 extends over 13 amino acids. Germline loops: CDR1 MGHRA, CDR2 YSYEKL.

There are a few counts of this clonotype. This chain connects TRBV21-1 to TRBJ2-2; the listed D gene, TRBD1, was not tested against the DNA. TRBV21-1 is given as a pseudogene. The length of the CDR3 is 15 residues. The CDR3 DNA is TGTGCCAGCAGCAAATTCCCAGGGTGCCCCGGGGAGCTGTTTTTT. Translation gives CASSKFPGCPGELFF.

The chain carries TRBV7-2 and TRBJ1-2; D not certain. Germline CDR1 SGHTA, CDR2 FQGNSA. V lost 5 bases and J lost 3, with 4 bases in between. This CDR3 region has 11 residues. Written as DNA, the CDR3 is TGTGCCAGCAGCCCCTACTATGGCTACACCTTC. Translating gives CASSPYYGYTF.

This clonotype appeared a few times. The chain uses TRBV7-3 and TRBJ2-1, with TRBD2 matching over 15 bases. V gave up 4 bases and J gave up 7 bases; unmatched junction bases: 5. Germline assignment: CDR1 SGHTA and CDR2 FQGTGA. The CDR3 contains 16 residues. For the CDR3, the DNA is TGTGCCAGCAGCTGGGGACTAGCGGGGGGCATTAATGAGCAGTTCTTC. It translates to CASSWGLAGGINEQFF.

This clonotype was recorded many times. V gene TRBV5-5 combines with J gene TRBJ1-2; 8 nucleotides align to TRBD1. The CDR3 has 13 residues. The germline gives CDR1 SGHKS, CDR2 YYEKEE (reference sequence). Germline trimming cut 4 bases from V and 13 bases from J; bases unmatched to any gene: 12. CDR3 bases: TGTGCCAGCAGCGGGGGACAGGCCGTCCCCGGCACCTTC. Translated: CASSGGQAVPGTF. The full variable domain, its missing parts supplied by reference TRBV5-5 and TRBJ1-2, is DAGVTQSPTHLIKTRGQQVTLRCSPISGHKSVSWYQQVLGQGPQFIFQYYEKEERGRGNFPDRFSARQFPNYSSELNVNALLLGDSALYLCASSGGQAVPGTFGSGTRLTVV.

In this sample, this clonotype turned up many times. The gene calls are TRBV18 and TRBJ2-5; possible D gene TRBD1, 6 bases. Trimming cost V 4 bases and J 2 bases, with 11 bases left between them. The germline CDR1 and CDR2 sequences are KGHSH and LQKENI. The CDR3 contains 14 residues. CDR3 sequence (DNA): TGTGCCAGCTCACTCTTGGACAGACAAGAGACCCAGTACTTC. Translating gives CASSLLDRQETQYF.

The table lists this clonotype with many counts. The chain combines TRBV7-2 with TRBJ2-1, with 8 bases lining up with TRBD2. Looked up from germline, CDR1 is SGHTA and CDR2 is FQGNSA. With 1 base clipped from V and 9 bases from J, the junction kept 5 bases outside the gene matches. CDR3 length: 14 residues. The DNA of the CDR3 is TGTGCCAGCAGCTTAGGGGCGGGGGGTAGTGAGCAGTTCTTC. Its protein is CASSLGAGGSEQFF.

This clonotype occurred a few times. The chain uses TRBV21-1 and TRBJ1-3. TRBV21-1 is recorded as a pseudogene. The CDR3 contains 13 residues. CDR3 residues: CASSKSFWNTIYF. CDR3 DNA sequence: TGTGCCAGCAGCAAAAGTTTCTGGAACACCATATATTTT.

V and J are TRBV20-1 and TRBJ2-1; perhaps TRBD1 as D (5 bases). Per germline, CDR1 DFQATT and CDR2 SNEGSKA (reference sequence). The CDR3 totals 15 residues. The V gene lost 1 base and the J gene lost 9 bases, with 19 bases spanning the gap. This CDR3 is CSARGNRQGLGEQFF. The CDR3 coding sequence is TGCAGTGCTAGAGGTAACCGCCAGGGCCTTGGTGAGCAGTTCTTC.

This clonotype was observed at least ten times. The chain recombines TRBV7-9 with TRBJ1-2, with 12 bases fitting TRBD1. In germline, CDR1 is SEHNR, CDR2 FQNEAQ (reference sequence). The ends lost 5 bases at V and 7 bases at J; junction bases unmatched: 8. The CDR3 is 15 residues long. The CDR3 loop reads CASSTTGTGGSGYTF. The CDR3 DNA reads TGTGCCAGCAGCACTACCGGGACAGGGGGCTCTGGCTACACCTTC.

This clonotype was recorded many times. The chain recombines TRBV20-1 with TRBJ2-7; tentative D call: TRBD2 (6 bases). CDR3 length: 15 amino acids. CDR1 is DFQATT and CDR2 is SNEGSKA in the germline V gene (reference sequence). V shed 3 bases and J shed 3 bases, with 18 bases lying between them. CDR3 sequence: CSARESGVALYEQYF. As DNA, the CDR3 is TGCAGTGCTAGGGAATCGGGGGTGGCCCTCTACGAGCAGTACTTC.

The V gene is TRBV6-5, the J gene TRBJ2-7; 8 nucleotides agree with TRBD1. The CDR3 length is 17 residues. With 0 bases clipped from V and 2 bases from J, the junction kept 9 bases outside the gene matches. Looked up from germline, CDR1 is MNHEY and CDR2 is SVGAGI. The CDR3 spells CASSYSTGRDRPYEQYF. In DNA form, the CDR3 reads TGTGCCAGCAGTTACTCGACAGGCCGGGACAGGCCCTACGAGCAGTACTTC.